This TCR beta chain comes out of a study of PD-1 blockade in classical Hodgkin lymphoma. Across the whole study: Patients in the cohort were put on intravenous nivolumab, 3 mg/kg every 2 weeks. Study-wide results and caveats: Unlike CD8+ TCR diversity, which did not rise significantly by C4D1, CD4+ TCR diversity did. Baseline diversity was lower in partial responders and progressors than complete responders.

Of note for this clone: The antigen is undetermined.

The data were produced by immunoSEQ multiplex PCR, yet TCRdb's version contains in-frame clones alone and is incomplete. Here the sample spans under 25,000 clones, around 80% being singletons. CDR3 size: 15 residues. In germline, CDR1 is SGHAT, CDR2 FQNNGV. Trimming took 5 bases from V and 0 from J, leaving 11 bases between them. Each patient's relapse followed autologous stem cell transplantation, and brentuximab vedotin exposure varied. This TCR was recovered from a human donor with classical Hodgkin lymphoma. The chain couples TRBV11-2 to TRBJ2-1; D remains unclear. The starting material was peripheral blood mononuclear cells (PBMCs), obtained before the second cycle of nivolumab. The CDR3 DNA reads as TGTGCCAGCAGCCGATTTGTGAACTCCTACAATGAGCAGTTCTTC. The encoded protein is CASSRFVNSYNEQFF.